The 5 T cell receptor beta chains listed next were all sequenced from one sample in a study of cytomegalovirus exposure and HLA in healthy donors. The PCR ran on 60 Vbeta and 13 Jbeta primers. Sequenced by immunoSEQ multiplex PCR; TCRdb stores in-frame clones only, minus some. The sample yields approximately 120,000 clones, 70% to 80% seen once. Sequenced sample: PBMCs. Receptors originate from a man aged 45-65 years in good health and CMV-seronegative.

The chain combines TRBV2 with TRBJ2-7, with unresolved D. Germline CDR1 is SNHLY and CDR2 is FYNNEI. V was pared by 6 bases and J by 2 bases, with 11 bases between. CDR3 length equals 13 residues. The CDR3, as DNA: TGTGCCAGCAGGAACGGCGGAACCTACGAGCAGTACTTC. Its translation is CASRNGGTYEQYF.

As DNA, the CDR3 is TGTGCCAGCAGCTCCGGACGGGGCTCCTACAATGAGCAGTTCTTC. Translating gives CASSSGRGSYNEQFF. This sequence joins TRBV7-9 and TRBJ2-1, with D perhaps TRBD2 (5 bases). Germline V gene lookup returns CDR1 SEHNR and CDR2 FQNEAQ (reference sequence). Trimming cost V 4 bases and J 0 bases, with 10 bases left between them. The CDR3 sequence is 15 residues long.

The chain uses TRBV6-1 and TRBJ2-3; 7 nucleotides agree with TRBD2. Germline values: CDR1 MNHNS, CDR2 SASEGT. CDR3 length equals 16 residues. V lost 2 bases, J lost 0 bases, and 5 bases stayed unmatched. DNA for the CDR3: TGTGCCAGCAGTGAAAGGGCGGGAGAAAGCACAGATACGCAGTATTTT. It specifies CASSERAGESTDTQYF.

The V and J genes are TRBV29-1 and TRBJ2-5; 7 bases are a match to TRBD1. V was clipped by 4 bases and J by 5 bases; unmatched bases: 4. This CDR3 contains 12 residues. CDR1 is SQVTM and CDR2 is ANQGSEA in the germline V gene. CDR3 DNA: TGCAGCGTTGGCGGCAGGGGGGAGACCCAGTACTTC. This gives the protein CSVGGRGETQYF.

This clone has only a few counts. The chain recombines TRBV30 with TRBJ1-4, with 9 nucleotides matching TRBD1. The CDR3 runs 14 residues. The V gene's germline CDR1 is GTSNPN and CDR2 SVGIG (reference sequence). J gave up 7 bases and V 3 bases, and 6 bases lay outside the gene matches. The CDR3 loop is CAWSDTTGGEKLFF. The CDR3 bases are TGTGCCTGGAGCGATACGACAGGGGGTGAAAAACTGTTTTTT.